This passage covers 2 T cell receptor beta chains from one sample sequenced in a study of T cells in Graves' hyperthyroidism and ophthalmopathy. Regions amplified from RNA transcripts were the TCR beta CDR3 regions. Initially, a first-round RT-PCR of the TCR CDR3 employed the HTBI primer set. A single record per CDR3 protein comes from TCRdb applying MiXCR to the multiplex PCR reads. The repertoire includes 250,000 to 300,000 distinct CDR3 sequences, about 14% of them detected once, and 6% to 8% sits in the top ten. Sequenced input: blood. These receptors came from a woman in her 30s with Graves' hyperthyroidism that later progressed to Graves' ophthalmopathy.

The chain employs TRBV5-4 and TRBJ1-4; tentative D call: TRBD1 (5 bases). V lost 2 bases and J 8 bases, leaving 10 bases between the germline ends. The CDR3 loop spans 13 amino acids. Germline CDR1 reads SGHNT; CDR2 reads YYREEE (reference sequence). CDR3 DNA: TGTGCCAGCAGCTTTTCAGGGAACGAAAAACTGTTTTTT. Translated, it gives CASSFSGNEKLFF.

This clonotype was recorded at least ten times. The chain uses TRBV15 and TRBJ2-7; the D gene is possibly TRBD2 (6 bases). CDR3 length: 15 amino acids. Trimming removed 2 bases from V and 1 base from J, with 12 bases in between. Germline CDR1 and CDR2: LNHNV and YYDKDF (reference sequence). CDR3 in DNA: TGTGCCACCAGCAGAACAGCGGGTGCGTCCTACGAGCAGTACTTC. Translated, it gives CATSRTAGASYEQYF.